The following is a TCR beta chain sequence with its context. V trimming: 3 bases; J trimming: 7 bases; junction bases outside the gene matches: 8. The CDR3 is 15 amino acids. CDR1 is SGHRS and CDR2 is YFSETQ in the germline V gene. Profiled with immunoSEQ multiplex PCR; TCRdb holds only in-frame clones, not every one. This table has 75,000 to 95,000 clones, less than 90% appearing once. These data come from a study of T cell clones after liver transplantation. Study-wide background: Samples came pre-transplant, pre-randomization before withdrawal, and post-randomization after withdrawal ended.

Source: CD4+ T cells from blood, taken at the 22-month timepoint. The sequence came from a human patient who received a liver transplant. Some T cells may have originated in the graft donor. The V gene is TRBV5-1, the J gene TRBJ2-1; 9 nucleotides line up with TRBD2. This CDR3 is CASSSGGGAMNEQFF. In DNA form, the CDR3 reads TGCGCCAGCAGCTCGGGCGGGGGGGCCATGAATGAGCAGTTCTTC.